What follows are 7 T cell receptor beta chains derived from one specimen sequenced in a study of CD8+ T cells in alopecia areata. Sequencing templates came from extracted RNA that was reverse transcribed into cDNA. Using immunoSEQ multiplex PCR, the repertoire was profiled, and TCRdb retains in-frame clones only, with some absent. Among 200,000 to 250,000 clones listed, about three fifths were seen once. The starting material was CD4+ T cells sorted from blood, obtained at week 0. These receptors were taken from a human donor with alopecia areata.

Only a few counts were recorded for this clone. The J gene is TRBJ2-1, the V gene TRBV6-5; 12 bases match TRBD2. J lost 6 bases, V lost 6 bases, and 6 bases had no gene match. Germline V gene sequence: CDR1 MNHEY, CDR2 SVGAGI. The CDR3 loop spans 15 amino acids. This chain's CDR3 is CASRPLAGGSNEQFF. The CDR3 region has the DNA TGTGCCAGCAGACCTCTAGCGGGAGGGTCCAATGAGCAGTTCTTC.

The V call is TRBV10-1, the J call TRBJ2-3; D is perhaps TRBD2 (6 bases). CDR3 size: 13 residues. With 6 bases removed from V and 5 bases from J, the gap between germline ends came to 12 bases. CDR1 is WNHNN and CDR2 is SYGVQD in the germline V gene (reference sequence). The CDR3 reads CASSGGIRDTQYF. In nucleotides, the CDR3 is TGCGCCAGCAGCGGCGGGATTAGAGATACGCAGTATTTT.

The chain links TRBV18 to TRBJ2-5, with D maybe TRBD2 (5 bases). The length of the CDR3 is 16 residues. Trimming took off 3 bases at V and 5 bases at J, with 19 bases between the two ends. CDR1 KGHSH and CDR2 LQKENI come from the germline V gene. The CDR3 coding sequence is TGTGCCAGCTCACCCGTATTTCAAGGGAGTCGGGAGACCCAGTACTTC. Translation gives CASSPVFQGSRETQYF.

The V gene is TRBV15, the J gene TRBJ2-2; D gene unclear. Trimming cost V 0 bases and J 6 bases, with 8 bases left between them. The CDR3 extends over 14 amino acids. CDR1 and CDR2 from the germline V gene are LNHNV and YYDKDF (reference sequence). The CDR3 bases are TGTGCCACCAGCAGAGAAGTCTATTCCGGGGAGCTGTTTTTT. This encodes CATSREVYSGELFF.

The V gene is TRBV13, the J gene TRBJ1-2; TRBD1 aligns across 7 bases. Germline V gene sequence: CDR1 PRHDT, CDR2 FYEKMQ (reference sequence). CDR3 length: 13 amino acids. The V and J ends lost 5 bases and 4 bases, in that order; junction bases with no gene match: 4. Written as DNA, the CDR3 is TGTGCCAGCAGCGTGGGACAGTCCTATGGCTACACCTTC. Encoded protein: CASSVGQSYGYTF.

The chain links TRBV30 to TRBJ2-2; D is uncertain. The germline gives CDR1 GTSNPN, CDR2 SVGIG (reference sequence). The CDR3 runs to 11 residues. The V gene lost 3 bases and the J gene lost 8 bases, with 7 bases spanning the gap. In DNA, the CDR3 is TGTGCCTGGAGCGGGTTGGGGGAGCTGTTTTTT. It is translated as CAWSGLGELFF.

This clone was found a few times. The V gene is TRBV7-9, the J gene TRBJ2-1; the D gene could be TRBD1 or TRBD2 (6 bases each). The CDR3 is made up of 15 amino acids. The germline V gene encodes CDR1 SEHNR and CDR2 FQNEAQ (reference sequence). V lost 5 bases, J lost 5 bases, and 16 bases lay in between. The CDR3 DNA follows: TGTGCCAGCAGCAAACGGACTAAGGGGGACAATGAGCAGTTCTTC. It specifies CASSKRTKGDNEQFF.